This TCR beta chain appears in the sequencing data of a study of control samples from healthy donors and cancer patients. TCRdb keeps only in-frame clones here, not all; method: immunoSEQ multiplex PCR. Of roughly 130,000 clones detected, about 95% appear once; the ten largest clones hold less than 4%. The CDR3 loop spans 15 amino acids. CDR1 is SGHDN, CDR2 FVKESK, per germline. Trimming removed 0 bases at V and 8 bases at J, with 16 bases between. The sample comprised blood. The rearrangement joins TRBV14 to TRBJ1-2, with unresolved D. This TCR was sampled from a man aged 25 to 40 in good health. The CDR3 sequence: CASSQESRGVRGYTF. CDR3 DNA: TGTGCCAGCAGCCAAGAAAGCCGAGGAGTTCGCGGCTACACCTTC.